This T cell receptor beta chain was sequenced during a study of blood T cell repertoires in COVID-19. Overall study context: From T cells, B-cell-depleted T cells, or PBMCs came the material, which was cDNA or gDNA.

This clone was counted only a few times. Germline V gene sequence: CDR1 SGDLS, CDR2 YYNGEE. Trimming cost V 0 bases and J 10 bases, with 12 bases left between them. This CDR3 has 13 amino acids. While infection was still active, Seattle patients were enrolled and then followed longitudinally. In the original processing: Counts of nucleated cells, estimated from reference gene primer amplification, were obtained. The method was immunoSEQ multiplex PCR; TCRdb's version includes in-frame clones alone and lacks a portion of them. That table gives V, J and clone size, and the DNA gave D and trimming. Of around 310,000 clones listed, 85% to 90% are singletons.

The receptor was derived from a woman between 40 and 55 years old with COVID-19, enrolled during active disease. The V and J genes are TRBV9 and TRBJ2-3; maybe TRBD2 (6 bases). Specimen: peripheral blood. The CDR3 DNA follows: TGTGCCAGCAGCGTAGGTATGGGGGGATCGCAGTATTTT. The encoded protein is CASSVGMGGSQYF. Using reference TRBV9 and TRBJ2-3 for the parts outside the CDR3, the full variable domain is DSGVTQTPKHLITATGQRVTLRCSPRSGDLSVYWYQQSLDQGLQFLIQYYNGEERAKGNILERFSAQQFPDLHSELNLSSLELGDSALYFCASSVGMGGSQYFGPGTRLTVL.